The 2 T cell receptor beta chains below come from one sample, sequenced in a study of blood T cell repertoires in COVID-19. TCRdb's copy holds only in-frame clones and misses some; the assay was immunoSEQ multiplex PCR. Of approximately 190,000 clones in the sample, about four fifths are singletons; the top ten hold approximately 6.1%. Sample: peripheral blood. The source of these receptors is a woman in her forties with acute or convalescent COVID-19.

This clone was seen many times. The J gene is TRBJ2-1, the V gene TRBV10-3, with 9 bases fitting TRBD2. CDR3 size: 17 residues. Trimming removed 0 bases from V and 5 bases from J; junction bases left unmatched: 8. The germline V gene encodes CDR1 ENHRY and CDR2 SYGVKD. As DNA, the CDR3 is TGTGCCATCAGTGAGTCGAAGGCTAGCGGGGATAACAATGAGCAGTTCTTC. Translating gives CAISESKASGDNNEQFF.

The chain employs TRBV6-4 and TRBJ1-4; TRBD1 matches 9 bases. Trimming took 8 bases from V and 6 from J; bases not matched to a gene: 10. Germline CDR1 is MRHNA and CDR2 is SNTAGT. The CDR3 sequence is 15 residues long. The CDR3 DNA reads TGTGCCAGCTCGGGGGGGGACAGGGATGATGAAAAACTGTTTTTT. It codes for CASSGGDRDDEKLFF.